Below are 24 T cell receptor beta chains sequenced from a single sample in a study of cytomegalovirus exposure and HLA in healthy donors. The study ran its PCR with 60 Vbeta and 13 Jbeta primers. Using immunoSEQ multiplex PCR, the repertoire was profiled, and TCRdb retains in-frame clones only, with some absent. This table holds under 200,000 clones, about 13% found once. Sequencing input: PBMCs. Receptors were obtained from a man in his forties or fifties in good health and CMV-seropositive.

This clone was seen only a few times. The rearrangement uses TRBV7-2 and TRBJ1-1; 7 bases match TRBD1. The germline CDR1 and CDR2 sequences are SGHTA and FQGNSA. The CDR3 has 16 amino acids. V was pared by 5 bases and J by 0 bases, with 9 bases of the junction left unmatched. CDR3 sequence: CASSRYRDSLNTEAFF. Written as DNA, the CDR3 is TGTGCCAGCAGCCGCTACCGGGACAGCTTGAACACTGAAGCTTTCTTT.

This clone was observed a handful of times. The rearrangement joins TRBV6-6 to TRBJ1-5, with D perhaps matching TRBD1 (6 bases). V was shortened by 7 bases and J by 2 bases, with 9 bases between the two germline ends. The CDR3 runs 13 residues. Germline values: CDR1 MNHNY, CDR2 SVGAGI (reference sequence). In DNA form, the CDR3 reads TGTGCCAGCATCAGGGGAGGCAATCAGCCCCAGCATTTT. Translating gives CASIRGGNQPQHF.

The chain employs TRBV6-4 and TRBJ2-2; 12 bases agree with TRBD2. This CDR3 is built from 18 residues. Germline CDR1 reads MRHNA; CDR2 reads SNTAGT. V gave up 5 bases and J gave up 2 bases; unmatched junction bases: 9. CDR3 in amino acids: CASSKTSGGYGNTGELFF. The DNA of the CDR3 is TGTGCCAGCAGTAAGACTAGCGGGGGTTATGGAAACACCGGGGAGCTGTTTTTT.

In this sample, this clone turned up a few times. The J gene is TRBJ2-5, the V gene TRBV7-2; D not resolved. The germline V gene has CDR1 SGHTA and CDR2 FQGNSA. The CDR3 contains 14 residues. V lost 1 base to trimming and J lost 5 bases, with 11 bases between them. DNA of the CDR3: TGTGCCAGCAGCTTAGGGCGGCGCGTGGAGACCCAGTACTTC. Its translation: CASSLGRRVETQYF. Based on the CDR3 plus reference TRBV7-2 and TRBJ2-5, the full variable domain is GAGVSQSPSNKVTEKGKDVELRCDPISGHTALYWYRQSLGQGLEFLIYFQGNSAPDKSGLPSDRFSAERTGGSVSTLTIQRTQQEDSAVYLCASSLGRRVETQYFGPGTRLLVL.

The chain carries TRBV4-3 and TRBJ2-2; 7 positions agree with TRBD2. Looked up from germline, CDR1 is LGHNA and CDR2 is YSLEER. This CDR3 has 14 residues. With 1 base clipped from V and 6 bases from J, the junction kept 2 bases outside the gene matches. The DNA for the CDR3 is TGCGCCAGCAGCCAAGGAGCGGGACCCGGGGAGCTGTTTTTT. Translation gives CASSQGAGPGELFF.

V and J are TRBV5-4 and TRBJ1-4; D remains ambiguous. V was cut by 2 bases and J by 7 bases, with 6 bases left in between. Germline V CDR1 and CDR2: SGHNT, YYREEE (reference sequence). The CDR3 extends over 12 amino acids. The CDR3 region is CASSFRSEKLFF. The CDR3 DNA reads TGTGCCAGCAGCTTTCGTAGTGAAAAACTGTTTTTT.

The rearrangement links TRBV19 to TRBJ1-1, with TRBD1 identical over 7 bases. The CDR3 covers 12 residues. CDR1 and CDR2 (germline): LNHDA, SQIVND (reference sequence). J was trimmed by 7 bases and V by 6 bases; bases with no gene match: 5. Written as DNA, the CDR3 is TGTGCCAGTAGCACTCAGGGGGGTGAAGCTTTCTTT. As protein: CASSTQGGEAFF.

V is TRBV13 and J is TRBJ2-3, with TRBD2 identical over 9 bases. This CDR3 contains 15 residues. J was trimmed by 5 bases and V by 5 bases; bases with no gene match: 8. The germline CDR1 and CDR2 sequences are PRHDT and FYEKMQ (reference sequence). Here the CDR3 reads CASSGGGGAGDTQYF. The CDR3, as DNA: TGTGCCAGCAGCGGCGGCGGGGGGGCTGGAGATACGCAGTATTTT.

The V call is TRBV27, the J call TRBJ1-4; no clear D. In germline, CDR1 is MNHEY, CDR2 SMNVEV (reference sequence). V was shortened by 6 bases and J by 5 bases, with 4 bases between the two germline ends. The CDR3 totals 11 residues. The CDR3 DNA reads TGTGCCAGCAGGTCGAATGAAAAACTGTTTTTT. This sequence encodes CASRSNEKLFF.

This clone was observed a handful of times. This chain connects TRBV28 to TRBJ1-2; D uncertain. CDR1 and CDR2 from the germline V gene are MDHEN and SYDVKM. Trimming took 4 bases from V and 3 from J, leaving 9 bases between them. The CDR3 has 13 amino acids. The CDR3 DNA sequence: TGTGCCAGCAGTTCTATTCGGGACTATGGCTACACCTTC. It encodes CASSSIRDYGYTF.

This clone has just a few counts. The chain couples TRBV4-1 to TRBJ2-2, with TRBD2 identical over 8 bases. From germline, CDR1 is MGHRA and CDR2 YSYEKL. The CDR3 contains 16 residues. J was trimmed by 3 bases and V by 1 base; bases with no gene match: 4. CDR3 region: CASSQVLAVDTGELFF. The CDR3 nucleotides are TGCGCCAGCAGCCAAGTACTAGCGGTTGACACCGGGGAGCTGTTTTTT.

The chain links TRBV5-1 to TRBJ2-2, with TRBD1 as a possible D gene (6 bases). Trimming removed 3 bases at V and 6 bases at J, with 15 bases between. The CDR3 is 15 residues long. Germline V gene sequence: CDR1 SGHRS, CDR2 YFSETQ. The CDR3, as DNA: TGCGCCAGCAGCTCCGGGACACCCAAATCCGGGGAGCTGTTTTTT. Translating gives CASSSGTPKSGELFF.

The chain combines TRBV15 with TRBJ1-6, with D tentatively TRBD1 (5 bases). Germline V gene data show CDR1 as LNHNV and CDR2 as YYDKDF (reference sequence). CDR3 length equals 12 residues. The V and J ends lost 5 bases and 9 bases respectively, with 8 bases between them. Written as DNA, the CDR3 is TGTGCCACCAGCCGCGGGGCTTCACCCCTCCACTTT. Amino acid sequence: CATSRGASPLHF.

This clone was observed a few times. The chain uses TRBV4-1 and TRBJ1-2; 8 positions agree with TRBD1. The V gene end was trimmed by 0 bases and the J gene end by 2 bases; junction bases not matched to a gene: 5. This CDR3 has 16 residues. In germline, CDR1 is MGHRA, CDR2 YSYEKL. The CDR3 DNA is TGCGCCAGCAGCCAAGATGCAGGGGGCGCGAACTATGGCTACACCTTC. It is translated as CASSQDAGGANYGYTF.

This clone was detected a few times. For the CDR3, the DNA is TGTGCCAGCAGCTTAAGGGGGCGGGTGACAGATACGCAGTATTTT. Its protein product is CASSLRGRVTDTQYF. The chain recombines TRBV7-2 with TRBJ2-3; 7 nucleotides match TRBD1. V shed 2 bases, J shed 3 bases, and the junction held 5 bases outside the gene matches. The CDR3 covers 15 residues. Germline V gene sequence: CDR1 SGHTA, CDR2 FQGNSA.

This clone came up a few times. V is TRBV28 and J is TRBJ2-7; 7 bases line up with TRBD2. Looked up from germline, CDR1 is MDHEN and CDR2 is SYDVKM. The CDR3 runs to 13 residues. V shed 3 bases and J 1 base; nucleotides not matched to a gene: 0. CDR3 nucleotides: TGTGCCAGCAGTTTGGGGGGGTCCTACGAGCAGTACGTC. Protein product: CASSLGGSYEQYV.

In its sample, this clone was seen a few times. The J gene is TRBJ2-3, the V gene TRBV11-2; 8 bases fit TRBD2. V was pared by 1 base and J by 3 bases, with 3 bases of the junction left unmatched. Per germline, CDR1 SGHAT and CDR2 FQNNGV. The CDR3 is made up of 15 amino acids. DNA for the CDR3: TGTGCCAGCAGCTTAGCGGGGGGGAAGACAGATACGCAGTATTTT. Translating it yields CASSLAGGKTDTQYF.

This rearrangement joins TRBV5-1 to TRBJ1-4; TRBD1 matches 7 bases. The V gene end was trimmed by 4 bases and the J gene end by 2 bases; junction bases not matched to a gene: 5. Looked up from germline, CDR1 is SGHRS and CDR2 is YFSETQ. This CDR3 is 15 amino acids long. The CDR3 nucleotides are TGCGCCAGCAGCGAAGGGGGCCGCACTAATGAAAAACTGTTTTTT. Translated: CASSEGGRTNEKLFF. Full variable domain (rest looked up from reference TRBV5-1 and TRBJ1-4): KAGVTQTPRYLIKTRGQQVTLSCSPISGHRSVSWYQQTPGQGLQFLFEYFSETQRNKGNFPGRFSGRQFSNSRSEMNVSTLELGDSALYLCASSEGGRTNEKLFFGSGTQLSVL.

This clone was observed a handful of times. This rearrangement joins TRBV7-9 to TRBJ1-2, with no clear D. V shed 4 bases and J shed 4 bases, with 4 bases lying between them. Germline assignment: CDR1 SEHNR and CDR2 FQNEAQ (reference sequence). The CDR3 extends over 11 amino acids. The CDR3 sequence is CASSSSYGYTF. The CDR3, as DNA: TGTGCCAGCAGCTCCTCCTATGGCTACACCTTC.

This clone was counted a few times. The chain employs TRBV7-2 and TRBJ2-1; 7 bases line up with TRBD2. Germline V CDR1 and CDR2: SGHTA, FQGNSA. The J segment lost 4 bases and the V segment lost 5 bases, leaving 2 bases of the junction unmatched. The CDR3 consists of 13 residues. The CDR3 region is CASSLGLYNEQFF. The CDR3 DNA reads TGTGCCAGCAGCCTGGGACTATACAATGAGCAGTTCTTC.

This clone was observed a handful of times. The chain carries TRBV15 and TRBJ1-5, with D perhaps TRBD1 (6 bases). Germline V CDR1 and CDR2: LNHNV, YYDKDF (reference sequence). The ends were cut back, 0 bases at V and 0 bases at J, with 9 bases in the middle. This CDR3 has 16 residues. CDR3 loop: CATSRDGQISNQPQHF. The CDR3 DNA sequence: TGTGCCACCAGCAGAGATGGACAGATTAGCAATCAGCCCCAGCATTTT.

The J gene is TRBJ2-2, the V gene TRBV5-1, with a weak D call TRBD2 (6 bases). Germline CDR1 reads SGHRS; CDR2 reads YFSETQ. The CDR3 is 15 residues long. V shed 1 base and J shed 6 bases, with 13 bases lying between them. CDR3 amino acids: CASSLRDSLAGELFF. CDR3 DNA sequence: TGCGCCAGCAGCTTGAGGGACTCCCTAGCCGGGGAGCTGTTTTTT.

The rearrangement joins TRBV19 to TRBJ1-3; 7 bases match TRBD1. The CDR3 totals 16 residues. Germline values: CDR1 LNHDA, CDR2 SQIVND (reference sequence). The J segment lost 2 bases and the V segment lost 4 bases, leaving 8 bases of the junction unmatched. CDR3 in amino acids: CASSRGQLGTGNTIYF. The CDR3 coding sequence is TGTGCCAGTAGTAGGGGACAGCTGGGCACTGGAAACACCATATATTTT. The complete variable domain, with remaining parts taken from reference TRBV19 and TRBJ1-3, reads DGGITQSPKYLFRKEGQNVTLSCEQNLNHDAMYWYRQDPGQGLRLIYYSQIVNDFQKGDIAEGYSVSREKKESFPLTVTSAQKNPTAFYLCASSRGQLGTGNTIYFGEGSWLTVV.

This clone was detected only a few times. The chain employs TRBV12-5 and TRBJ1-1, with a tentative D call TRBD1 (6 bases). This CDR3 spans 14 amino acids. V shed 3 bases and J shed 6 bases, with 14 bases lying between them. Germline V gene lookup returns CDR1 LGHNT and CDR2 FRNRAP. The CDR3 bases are TGTGCTAGTGGTTTCGATAGGGGGATGGCTGAAGCTTTCTTT. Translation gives CASGFDRGMAEAFF.